This T cell receptor (beta chain) is drawn from a study of blood T cell repertoires in COVID-19. Study as a whole: T cells, B-cell-depleted T cells, or PBMCs provided the cDNA or gDNA that served as material.

Clones were read by immunoSEQ multiplex PCR, and TCRdb kept only the in-frame ones, dropping some. The sample has roughly 300,000 clones, about 83% seen once. The source material was peripheral blood. The sequence derives from a woman aged 50 to 65 who had recovered from COVID-19.

The DNA of the CDR3 is TGCGCCAGCAGCCAAGACAGGGCAACTAATGAAAAACTGTTTTTT. It translates to CASSQDRATNEKLFF. V gene TRBV4-3 combines with J gene TRBJ1-4; a possible D gene is TRBD1 (5 bases). This CDR3 has 15 residues. CDR1 and CDR2 (germline): LGHNA, YSLEER. Trimming cost V 0 bases and J 0 bases, with 5 bases left between them.